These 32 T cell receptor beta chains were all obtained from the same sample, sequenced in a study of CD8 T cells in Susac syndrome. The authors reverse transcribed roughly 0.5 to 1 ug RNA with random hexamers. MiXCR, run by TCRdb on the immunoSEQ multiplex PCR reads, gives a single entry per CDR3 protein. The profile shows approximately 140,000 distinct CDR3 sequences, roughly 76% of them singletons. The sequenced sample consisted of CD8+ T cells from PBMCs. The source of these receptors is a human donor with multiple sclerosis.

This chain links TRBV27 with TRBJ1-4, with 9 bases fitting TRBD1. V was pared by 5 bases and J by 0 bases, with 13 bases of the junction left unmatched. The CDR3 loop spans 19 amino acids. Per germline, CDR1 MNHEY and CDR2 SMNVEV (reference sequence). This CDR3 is CASSLTPRTGAATNEKLFF. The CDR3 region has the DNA TGTGCCAGCAGTCTAACACCCCGGACAGGGGCTGCAACTAATGAAAAACTGTTTTTT.

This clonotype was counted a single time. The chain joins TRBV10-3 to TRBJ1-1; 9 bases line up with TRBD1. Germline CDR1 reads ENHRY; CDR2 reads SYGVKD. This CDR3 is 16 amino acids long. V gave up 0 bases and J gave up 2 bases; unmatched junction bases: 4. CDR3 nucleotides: TGTGCCATCAGTGAGTCTACAGGGGGCCCAAACACTGAAGCTTTCTTT. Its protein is CAISESTGGPNTEAFF.

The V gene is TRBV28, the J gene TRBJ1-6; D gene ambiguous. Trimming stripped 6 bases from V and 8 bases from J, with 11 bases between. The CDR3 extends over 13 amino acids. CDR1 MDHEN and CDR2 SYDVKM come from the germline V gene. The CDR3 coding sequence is TGTGCCAGCAGACCAAACTACTATTCACCCCTCCACTTT. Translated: CASRPNYYSPLHF.

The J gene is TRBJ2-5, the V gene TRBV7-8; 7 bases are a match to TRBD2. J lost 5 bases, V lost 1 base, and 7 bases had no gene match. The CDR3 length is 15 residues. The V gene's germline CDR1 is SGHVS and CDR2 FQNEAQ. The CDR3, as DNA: TGTGCCAGCAGCTTAGTGGCTAGCGGTGGGGAGACCCAGTACTTC. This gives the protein CASSLVASGGETQYF.

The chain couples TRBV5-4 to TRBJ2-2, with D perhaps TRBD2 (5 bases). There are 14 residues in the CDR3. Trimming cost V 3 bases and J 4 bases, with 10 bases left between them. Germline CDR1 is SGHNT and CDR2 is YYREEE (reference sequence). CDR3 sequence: CASSSDLSTGELFF. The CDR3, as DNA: TGTGCCAGCAGCTCGGACTTGAGCACCGGGGAGCTGTTTTTT. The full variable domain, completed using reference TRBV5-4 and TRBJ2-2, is ETGVTQSPTHLIKTRGQQVTLRCSSQSGHNTVSWYQQALGQGPQFIFQYYREEENGRGNFPPRFSGLQFPNYSSELNVNALELDDSALYLCASSSDLSTGELFFGEGSRLTVL.

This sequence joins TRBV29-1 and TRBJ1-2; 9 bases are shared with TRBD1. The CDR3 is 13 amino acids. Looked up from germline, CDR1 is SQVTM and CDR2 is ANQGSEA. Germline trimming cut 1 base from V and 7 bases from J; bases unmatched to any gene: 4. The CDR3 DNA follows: TGCAGCGTTGAAGGGGGGACAGGGCTTGGCTACACCTTC. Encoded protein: CSVEGGTGLGYTF.

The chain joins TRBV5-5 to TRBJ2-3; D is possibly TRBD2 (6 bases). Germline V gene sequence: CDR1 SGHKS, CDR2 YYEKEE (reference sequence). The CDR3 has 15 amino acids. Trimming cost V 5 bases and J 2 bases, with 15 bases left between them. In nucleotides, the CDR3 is TGTGCCAGCAGGGGGGAGGCTTACCTCACAGATACGCAGTATTTT. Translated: CASRGEAYLTDTQYF.

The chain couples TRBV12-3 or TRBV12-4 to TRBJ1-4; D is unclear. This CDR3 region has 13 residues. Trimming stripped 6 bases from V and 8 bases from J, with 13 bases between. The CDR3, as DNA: TGTGCCAGCAGCCACACCCCTAGGGAAAAACTGTTTTTT. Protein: CASSHTPREKLFF.

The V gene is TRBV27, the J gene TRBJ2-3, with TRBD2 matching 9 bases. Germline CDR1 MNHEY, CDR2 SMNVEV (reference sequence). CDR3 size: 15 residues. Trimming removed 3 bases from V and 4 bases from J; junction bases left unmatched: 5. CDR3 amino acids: CASSLLAGSSDTQYF. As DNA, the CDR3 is TGTGCCAGCAGTTTGCTAGCGGGGTCGTCAGATACGCAGTATTTT.

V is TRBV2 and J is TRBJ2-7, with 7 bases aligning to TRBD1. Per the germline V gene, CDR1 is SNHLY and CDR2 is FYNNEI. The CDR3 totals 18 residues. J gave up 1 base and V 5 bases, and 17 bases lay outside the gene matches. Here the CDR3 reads CASSYDITTGTASYEQYV. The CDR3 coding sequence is TGTGCCAGCAGTTACGACATAACTACCGGGACAGCATCCTACGAGCAGTACGTC.

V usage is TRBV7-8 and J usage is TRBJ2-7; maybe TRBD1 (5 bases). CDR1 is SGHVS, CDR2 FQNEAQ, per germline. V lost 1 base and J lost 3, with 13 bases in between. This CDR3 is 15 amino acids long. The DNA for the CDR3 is TGTGCCAGCAGCTTAGTAGGGGCAGGGTTCTACGAGCAGTACGTC. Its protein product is CASSLVGAGFYEQYV.

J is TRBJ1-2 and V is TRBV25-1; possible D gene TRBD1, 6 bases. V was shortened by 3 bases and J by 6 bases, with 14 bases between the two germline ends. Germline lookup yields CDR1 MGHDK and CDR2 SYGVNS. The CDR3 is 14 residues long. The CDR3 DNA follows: TGTGCCAGCAGTGACTCGGACAGAGTCGATGGCTACACCTTC. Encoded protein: CASSDSDRVDGYTF.

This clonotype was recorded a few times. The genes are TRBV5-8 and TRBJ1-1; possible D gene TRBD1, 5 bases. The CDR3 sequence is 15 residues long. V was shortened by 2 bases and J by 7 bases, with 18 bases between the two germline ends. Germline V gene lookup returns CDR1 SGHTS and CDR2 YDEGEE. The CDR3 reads CASSFNRRTSVEAFF. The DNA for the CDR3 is TGTGCCAGCAGCTTTAACAGGCGGACATCGGTTGAAGCTTTCTTT.

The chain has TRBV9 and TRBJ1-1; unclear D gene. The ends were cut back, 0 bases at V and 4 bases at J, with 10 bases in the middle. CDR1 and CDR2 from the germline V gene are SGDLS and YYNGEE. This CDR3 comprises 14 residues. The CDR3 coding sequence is TGTGCCAGCAGCGTAGGATTACAGCTCACTGAAGCTTTCTTT. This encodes CASSVGLQLTEAFF.

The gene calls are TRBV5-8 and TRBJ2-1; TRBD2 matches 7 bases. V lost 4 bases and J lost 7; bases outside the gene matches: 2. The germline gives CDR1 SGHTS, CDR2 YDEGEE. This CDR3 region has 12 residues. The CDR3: CASSGEGNEQFF. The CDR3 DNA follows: TGTGCCAGCAGCGGGGAGGGTAATGAGCAGTTCTTC.

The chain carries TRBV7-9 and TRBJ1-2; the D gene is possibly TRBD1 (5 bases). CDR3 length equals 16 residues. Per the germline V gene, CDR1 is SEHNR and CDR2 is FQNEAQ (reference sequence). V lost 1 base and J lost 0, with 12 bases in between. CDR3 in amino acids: CASSLDLRDANYGYTF. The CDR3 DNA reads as TGTGCCAGCAGCTTAGACCTCCGGGACGCTAACTATGGCTACACCTTC. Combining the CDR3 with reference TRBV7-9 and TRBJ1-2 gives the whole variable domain DTGVSQNPRHKITKRGQNVTFRCDPISEHNRLYWYRQTLGQGPEFLTYFQNEAQLEKSRLLSDRFSAERPKGSFSTLEIQRTEQGDSAMYLCASSLDLRDANYGYTFGSGTRLTVV.

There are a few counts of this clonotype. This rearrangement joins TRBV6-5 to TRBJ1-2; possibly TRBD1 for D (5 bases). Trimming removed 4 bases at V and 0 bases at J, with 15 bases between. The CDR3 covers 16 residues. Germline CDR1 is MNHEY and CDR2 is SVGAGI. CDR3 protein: CASSSPDQGPNYGYTF. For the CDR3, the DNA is TGTGCCAGCAGTTCACCAGATCAGGGCCCTAACTATGGCTACACCTTC.

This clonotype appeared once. The CDR3 protein is CASSVQGGTALGSYEQYF. For the CDR3, the DNA is TGTGCCAGTAGTGTCCAGGGGGGGACGGCCCTCGGCTCCTACGAGCAGTACTTC. This chain links TRBV19 with TRBJ2-7; D could derive from TRBD1 or TRBD2 (7 bases each). Germline loops: CDR1 LNHDA, CDR2 SQIVND (reference sequence). With 5 bases removed from V and 0 bases from J, the gap between germline ends came to 23 bases. This CDR3 has 18 residues.

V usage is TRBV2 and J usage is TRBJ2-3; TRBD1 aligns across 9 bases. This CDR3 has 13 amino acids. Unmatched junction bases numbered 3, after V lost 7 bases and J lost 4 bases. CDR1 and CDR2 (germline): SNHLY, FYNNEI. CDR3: CASMTGGADTQYF. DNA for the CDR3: TGTGCCAGCATGACAGGGGGAGCAGATACGCAGTATTTT.

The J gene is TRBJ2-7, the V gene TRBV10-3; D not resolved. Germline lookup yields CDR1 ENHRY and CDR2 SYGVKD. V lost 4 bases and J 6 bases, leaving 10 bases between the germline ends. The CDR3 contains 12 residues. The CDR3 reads CAISALHSEQYF. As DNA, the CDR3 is TGTGCCATCAGTGCCCTTCACAGCGAGCAGTACTTC.

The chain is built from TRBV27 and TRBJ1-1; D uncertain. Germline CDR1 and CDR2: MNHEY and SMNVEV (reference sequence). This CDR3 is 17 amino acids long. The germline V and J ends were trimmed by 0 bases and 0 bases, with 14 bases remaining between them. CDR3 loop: CASSLSPVVTLNTEAFF. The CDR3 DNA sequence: TGTGCCAGCAGTTTATCCCCCGTGGTAACTCTGAACACTGAAGCTTTCTTT.

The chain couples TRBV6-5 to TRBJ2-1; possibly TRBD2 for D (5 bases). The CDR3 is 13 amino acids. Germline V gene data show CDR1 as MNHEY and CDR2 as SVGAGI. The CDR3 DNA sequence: TGTATCAGCAGTTTCGGGGTCTACAATGAGCAGTTCTTC. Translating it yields CISSFGVYNEQFF.

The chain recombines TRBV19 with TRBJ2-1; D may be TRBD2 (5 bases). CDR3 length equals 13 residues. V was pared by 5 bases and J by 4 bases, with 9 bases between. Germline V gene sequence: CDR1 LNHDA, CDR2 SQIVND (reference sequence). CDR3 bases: TGTGCCAGTAGTGTTAGCGTATACAATGAGCAGTTCTTC. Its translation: CASSVSVYNEQFF.

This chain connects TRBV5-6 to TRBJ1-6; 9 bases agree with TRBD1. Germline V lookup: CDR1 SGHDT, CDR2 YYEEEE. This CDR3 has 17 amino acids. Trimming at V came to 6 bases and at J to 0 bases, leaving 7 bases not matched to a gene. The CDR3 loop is CASNRPGQGSYNSPLHF. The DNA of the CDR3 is TGTGCCAGCAACCGTCCGGGACAGGGCTCCTATAATTCACCCCTCCACTTT.

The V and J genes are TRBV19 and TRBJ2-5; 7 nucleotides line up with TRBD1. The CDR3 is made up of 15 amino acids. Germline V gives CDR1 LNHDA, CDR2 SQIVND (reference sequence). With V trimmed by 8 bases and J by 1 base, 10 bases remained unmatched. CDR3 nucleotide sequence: TGTGCCAGTGGTACCGGCGACAGGGCCCAAGAGACCCAGTACTTC. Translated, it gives CASGTGDRAQETQYF.

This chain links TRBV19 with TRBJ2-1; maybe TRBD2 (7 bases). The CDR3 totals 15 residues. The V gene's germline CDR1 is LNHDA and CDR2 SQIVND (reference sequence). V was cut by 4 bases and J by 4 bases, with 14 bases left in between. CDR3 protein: CASSTRGAGYNEQFF. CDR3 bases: TGTGCCAGTAGTACCCGGGGGGCCGGTTACAATGAGCAGTTCTTC.

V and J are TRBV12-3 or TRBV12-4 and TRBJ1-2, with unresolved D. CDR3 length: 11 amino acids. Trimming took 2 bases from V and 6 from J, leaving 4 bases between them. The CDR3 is CASSLRNGYTF. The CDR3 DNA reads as TGTGCCAGCAGTTTACGAAATGGCTACACCTTC.

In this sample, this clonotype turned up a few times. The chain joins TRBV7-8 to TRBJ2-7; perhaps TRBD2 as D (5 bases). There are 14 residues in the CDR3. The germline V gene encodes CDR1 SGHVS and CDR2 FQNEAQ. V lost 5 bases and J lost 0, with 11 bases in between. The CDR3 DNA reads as TGTGCCAGCAGCCGACTACGGGTCTCCTACGAGCAGTACGTC. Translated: CASSRLRVSYEQYV.

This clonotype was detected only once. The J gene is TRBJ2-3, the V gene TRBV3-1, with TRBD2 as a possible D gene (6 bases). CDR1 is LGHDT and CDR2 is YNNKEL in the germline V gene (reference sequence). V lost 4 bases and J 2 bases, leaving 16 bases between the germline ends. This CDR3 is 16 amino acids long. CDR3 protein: CASSPIPGGLTDTQYF. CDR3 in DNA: TGTGCCAGCAGCCCTATCCCCGGGGGTCTCACAGATACGCAGTATTTT.

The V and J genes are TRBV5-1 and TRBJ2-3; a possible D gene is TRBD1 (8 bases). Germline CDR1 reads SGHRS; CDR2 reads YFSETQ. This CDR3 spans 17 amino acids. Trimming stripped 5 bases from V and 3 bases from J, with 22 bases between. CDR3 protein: CASRPRTGTIFTDTQYF. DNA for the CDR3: TGCGCCAGCAGGCCACGGACAGGGACTATATTTACAGATACGCAGTATTTT.

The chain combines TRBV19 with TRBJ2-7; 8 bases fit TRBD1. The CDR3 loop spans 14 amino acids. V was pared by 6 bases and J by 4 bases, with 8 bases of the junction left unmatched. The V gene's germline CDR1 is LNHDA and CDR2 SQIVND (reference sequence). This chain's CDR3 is CASSNRDRSYEQYF. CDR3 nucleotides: TGTGCCAGTAGCAACCGGGACAGGTCATACGAGCAGTACTTC.

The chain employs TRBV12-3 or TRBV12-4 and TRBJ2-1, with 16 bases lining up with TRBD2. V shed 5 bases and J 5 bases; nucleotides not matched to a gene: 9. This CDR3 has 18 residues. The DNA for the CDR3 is TGTGCCAGCAGTCCCGGGACTAGCGGGAGGGCCGGGGACAATGAGCAGTTCTTC. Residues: CASSPGTSGRAGDNEQFF.